The next 4 T cell receptor beta chains were all read from a single sample in a study of T cells in Graves' hyperthyroidism and ophthalmopathy. The CDR3 regions of TCR beta were amplified from RNA transcripts. HTBI primers drove first-round RT-PCR of the TCR CDR3. One entry per CDR3 protein, called by TCRdb with MiXCR from the multiplex PCR reads. The repertoire has about 500,000 distinct CDR3 sequences, around 15% of them found once; the top ten carry about a sixth. Sequenced material: blood. These receptors all come from a woman aged 18-30 years with Graves' hyperthyroidism.

On this clonotype: A much larger clone lies a single base off, so this may be a read error. The gene calls are TRBV16 and TRBJ1-5; perhaps TRBD1 as D (6 bases). V lost 8 bases, J lost 6 bases, and 20 bases lay in between. The CDR3 is made up of 15 amino acids. From germline, CDR1 is KGHSY and CDR2 FQNENV. Here the CDR3 DNA reads TGTGCCAGCTTCCAAACACAGGGTGATCGTCAGCCCCAGCATTTT. This sequence encodes CASFQTQGDRQPQHF.

This clonotype was counted between two and nine times. The gene calls are TRBV5-1 and TRBJ2-3; D is uncertain. The CDR3 is 14 amino acids. V lost 2 bases, J lost 0 bases, and 7 bases lay in between. From germline, CDR1 is SGHRS and CDR2 YFSETQ. The CDR3 reads CASSFDKSTDTQYF. The CDR3 DNA reads as TGCGCCAGCAGCTTCGACAAAAGCACAGATACGCAGTATTTT. The variable domain in full, with the rest retrieved from reference TRBV5-1 and TRBJ2-3, is KAGVTQTPRYLIKTRGQQVTLSCSPISGHRSVSWYQQTPGQGLQFLFEYFSETQRNKGNFPGRFSGRQFSNSRSEMNVSTLELGDSALYLCASSFDKSTDTQYFGPGTRLTVL.

The rearrangement uses TRBV11-3 and TRBJ2-2, with 8 positions matching TRBD1. CDR1 and CDR2 (germline): SGHNT, YENEEA. This CDR3 comprises 17 residues. J lost 6 bases, V lost 4 bases, and 13 bases had no gene match. CDR3 sequence: CASSSGVGRGLSGELFF. The CDR3 DNA is TGTGCCAGCAGCTCCGGGGTGGGCAGGGGGCTATCCGGGGAGCTGTTTTTT.

The chain joins TRBV13 to TRBJ1-3, with no clear D. Deletions cut 5 bases from V and 1 base from J, with 12 bases between. Germline V lookup: CDR1 PRHDT, CDR2 FYEKMQ (reference sequence). The CDR3 runs 15 residues. CDR3 in amino acids: CASSLPRGSGNTIYF. The CDR3 region has the DNA TGTGCCAGCAGCCTACCTCGGGGATCTGGAAACACCATATATTTT.